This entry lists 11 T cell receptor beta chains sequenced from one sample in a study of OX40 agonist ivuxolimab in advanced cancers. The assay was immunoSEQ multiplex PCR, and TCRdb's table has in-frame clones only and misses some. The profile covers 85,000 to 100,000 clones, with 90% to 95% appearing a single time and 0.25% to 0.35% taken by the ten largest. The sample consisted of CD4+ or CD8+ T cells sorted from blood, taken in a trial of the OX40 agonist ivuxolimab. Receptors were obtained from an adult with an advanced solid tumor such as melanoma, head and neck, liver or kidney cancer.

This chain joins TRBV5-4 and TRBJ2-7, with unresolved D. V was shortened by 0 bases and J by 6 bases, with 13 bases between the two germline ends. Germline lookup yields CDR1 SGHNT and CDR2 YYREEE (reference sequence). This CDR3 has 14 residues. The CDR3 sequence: CASSLDGPPREQYF. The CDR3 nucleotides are TGTGCCAGCAGCTTGGATGGCCCCCCTCGCGAGCAGTACTTC.

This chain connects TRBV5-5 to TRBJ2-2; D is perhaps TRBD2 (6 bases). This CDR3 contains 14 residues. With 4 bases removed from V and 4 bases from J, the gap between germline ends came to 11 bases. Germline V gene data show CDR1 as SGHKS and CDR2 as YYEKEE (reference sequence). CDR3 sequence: CASSGGSPTGELFF. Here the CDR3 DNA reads TGTGCCAGCAGCGGGGGGAGTCCCACCGGGGAGCTGTTTTTT.

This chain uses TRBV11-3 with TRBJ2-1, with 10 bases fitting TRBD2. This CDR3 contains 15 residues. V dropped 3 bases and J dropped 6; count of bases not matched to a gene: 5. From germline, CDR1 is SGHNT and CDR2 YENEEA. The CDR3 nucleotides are TGTGCCAGCAGCTTGGATCTAGCGGGAGTCAATGAGCAGTTCTTC. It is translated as CASSLDLAGVNEQFF.

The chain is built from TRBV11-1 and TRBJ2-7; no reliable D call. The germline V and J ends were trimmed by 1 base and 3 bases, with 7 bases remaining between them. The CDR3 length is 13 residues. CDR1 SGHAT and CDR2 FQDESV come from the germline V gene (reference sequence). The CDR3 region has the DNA TGTGCCAGCAGCTTAGACCAGATCTACGAGCAGTACTTC. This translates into CASSLDQIYEQYF. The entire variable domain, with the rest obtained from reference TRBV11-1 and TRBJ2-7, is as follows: EAEVAQSPRYKITEKSQAVAFWCDPISGHATLYWYRQILGQGPELLVQFQDESVVDDSQLPKDRFSAERLKGVDSTLKIQPAELGDSAMYLCASSLDQIYEQYFGPGTRLTVT.

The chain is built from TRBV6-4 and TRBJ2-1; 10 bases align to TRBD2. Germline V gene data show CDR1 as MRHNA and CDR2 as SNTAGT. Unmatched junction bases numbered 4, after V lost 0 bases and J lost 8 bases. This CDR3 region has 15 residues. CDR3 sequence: CASSDSASGSDEQFF. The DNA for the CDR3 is TGTGCCAGCAGTGACTCGGCTAGCGGGAGCGATGAGCAGTTCTTC.

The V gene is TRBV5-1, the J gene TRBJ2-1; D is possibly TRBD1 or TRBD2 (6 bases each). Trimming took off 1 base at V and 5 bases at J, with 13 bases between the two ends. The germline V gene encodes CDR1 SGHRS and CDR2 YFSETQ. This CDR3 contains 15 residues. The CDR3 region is CASSLPGGNNNEQFF. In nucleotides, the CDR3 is TGCGCCAGCAGCTTGCCCGGGGGCAACAACAATGAGCAGTTCTTC.

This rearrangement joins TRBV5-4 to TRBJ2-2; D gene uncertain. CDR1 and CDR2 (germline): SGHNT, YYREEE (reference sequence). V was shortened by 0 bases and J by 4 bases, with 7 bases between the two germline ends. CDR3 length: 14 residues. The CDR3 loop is CASSLGNPTGELFF. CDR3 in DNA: TGTGCCAGCAGCTTGGGGAACCCCACCGGGGAGCTGTTTTTT.

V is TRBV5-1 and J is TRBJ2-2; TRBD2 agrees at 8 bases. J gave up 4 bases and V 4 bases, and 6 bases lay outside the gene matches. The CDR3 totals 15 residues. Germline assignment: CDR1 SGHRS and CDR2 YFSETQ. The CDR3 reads CASSRSGSITGELFF. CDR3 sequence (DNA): TGCGCCAGCAGCCGGAGCGGGAGTATCACCGGGGAGCTGTTTTTT.

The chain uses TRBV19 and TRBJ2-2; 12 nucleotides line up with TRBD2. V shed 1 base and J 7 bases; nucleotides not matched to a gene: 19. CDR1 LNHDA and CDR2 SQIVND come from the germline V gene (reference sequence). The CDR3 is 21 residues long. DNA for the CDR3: TGTGCCAGTAGTATAGGTCTACGGGGCCGGCTAGCGGGAGGGCCCGGCGGGGAGCTGTTTTTT. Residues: CASSIGLRGRLAGGPGGELFF.

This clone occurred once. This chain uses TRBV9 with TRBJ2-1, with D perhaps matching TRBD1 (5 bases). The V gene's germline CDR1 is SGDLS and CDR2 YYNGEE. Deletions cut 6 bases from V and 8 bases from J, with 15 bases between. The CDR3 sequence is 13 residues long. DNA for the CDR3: TGTGCCAGCAATTACCTAGGGGTAGATGAGCAGTTCTTC. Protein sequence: CASNYLGVDEQFF.

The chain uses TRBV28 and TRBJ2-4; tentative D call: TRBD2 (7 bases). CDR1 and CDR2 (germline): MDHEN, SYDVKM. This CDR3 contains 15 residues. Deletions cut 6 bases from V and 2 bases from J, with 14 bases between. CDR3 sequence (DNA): TGTGCCAGCAGGCCACAGGGACTATCCAAAAACATTCAGTACTTC. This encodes CASRPQGLSKNIQYF.